A single sample gave rise to the 5 T cell receptor beta chains below, sequenced in a study of T cells in Graves' hyperthyroidism and ophthalmopathy. There were TCR beta CDR3 regions amplified from RNA transcripts. HTBI primers were employed in a first-round RT-PCR of the TCR CDR3. TCRdb independently ran MiXCR on the multiplex PCR reads; one entry per CDR3 protein. The profile shows about 560,000 distinct CDR3 sequences, roughly 17% of them singletons. The sample comprised blood. The receptor set was obtained from a woman under 30 with Graves' hyperthyroidism.

This clonotype was detected only once. V is TRBV20-1 and J is TRBJ2-3; 7 bases match TRBD1. Germline V gene lookup returns CDR1 DFQATT and CDR2 SNEGSKA (reference sequence). J lost 1 base, V lost 4 bases, and 8 bases had no gene match. The CDR3 covers 15 residues. The CDR3 spells CSAKRGPERTDTQYF. CDR3 coding DNA: TGCAGTGCTAAGAGGGGGCCGGAACGCACAGATACGCAGTATTTT.

This clonotype was observed a handful of times. The chain links TRBV20-1 to TRBJ2-7; 7 nucleotides agree with TRBD2. The ends lost 1 base at V and 3 bases at J; junction bases unmatched: 12. Germline CDR1 is DFQATT and CDR2 is SNEGSKA (reference sequence). The CDR3 contains 16 residues. The CDR3 protein is CSARGASGNRLYEQYF. In DNA, the CDR3 is TGCAGTGCTAGAGGGGCGAGCGGGAACAGGCTCTACGAGCAGTACTTC.

The chain has TRBV7-9 and TRBJ2-2; the match to TRBD1 covers 10 bases. V shed 11 bases, J shed 5 bases, and the junction held 5 bases outside the gene matches. The CDR3 has 13 residues. Germline V lookup: CDR1 SEHNR, CDR2 FQNEAQ (reference sequence). For the CDR3, the DNA is TGTGCCTTGAGGGACAGGGGAACCGGGGAGCTGTTTTTT. This codes for CALRDRGTGELFF.

This clonotype occurred many times. The chain joins TRBV6-1 to TRBJ1-1; no clear D gene. Per the germline V gene, CDR1 is MNHNS and CDR2 is SASEGT. Trimming removed 5 bases at V and 1 base at J, with 11 bases between. The CDR3 has 14 residues. CDR3 sequence (DNA): TGTGCCAGCAGTAGGCAGAATAGGAACACTGAAGCTTTCTTT. It is translated as CASSRQNRNTEAFF.

There are a few counts of this clonotype. The chain uses TRBV29-1 and TRBJ2-1, with D perhaps assigned TRBD1 or TRBD2 (5 bases each). V gave up 6 bases and J gave up 6 bases, with 21 bases separating them. Germline CDR1 SQVTM, CDR2 ANQGSEA. CDR3 length: 15 residues. The CDR3 sequence is CSVSSGTILPNEQFF. CDR3 DNA sequence: TGCAGCGTCAGCTCCGGGACCATCCTTCCCAATGAGCAGTTCTTC.